The 22 T cell receptor beta chains given below trace back to one sample, sequenced in a study of blood T cell repertoires in COVID-19. The method was immunoSEQ multiplex PCR; TCRdb's version includes in-frame clones alone and lacks a portion of them. Counted here are over 200,000 clones, approximately 86% occurring once; the ten biggest clones make up roughly 1.2%. The specimen sequenced was peripheral blood. Receptors were obtained from a woman aged 25-40 years with COVID-19, enrolled during active disease.

The rearrangement joins TRBV2 to TRBJ1-5; 7 bases are a match to TRBD1. The germline CDR1 and CDR2 sequences are SNHLY and FYNNEI. This CDR3 comprises 14 residues. The J segment lost 4 bases and the V segment lost 4 bases, leaving 4 bases of the junction unmatched. The CDR3 sequence: CASSGLTGNQPQHF. The CDR3 DNA sequence: TGTGCCAGCAGTGGGTTGACAGGGAATCAGCCCCAGCATTTT.

V gene TRBV7-8 combines with J gene TRBJ2-2; TRBD1 might be the D (6 bases). CDR1 and CDR2 (germline): SGHVS, FQNEAQ. This CDR3 has 16 residues. The V gene lost 5 bases and the J gene lost 6 bases, with 19 bases spanning the gap. CDR3 bases: TGTGCCAGCAGCGCGATTACCTGGACAGATCCCGGGGAGCTGTTTTTT. Translating gives CASSAITWTDPGELFF.

The genes are TRBV4-1 and TRBJ1-1, with 10 bases identical to TRBD1. This CDR3 region has 18 residues. V dropped 0 bases and J dropped 4; count of bases not matched to a gene: 11. CDR1 and CDR2 from the germline V gene are MGHRA and YSYEKL. DNA of the CDR3: TGCGCCAGCAGCCAAGATCTGGGCGACAGGGGGCGTCCCACTGAAGCTTTCTTT. Translating gives CASSQDLGDRGRPTEAFF.

The chain employs TRBV5-1 and TRBJ1-5, with D perhaps matching TRBD1 (6 bases). Trimming took off 4 bases at V and 5 bases at J, with 16 bases between the two ends. The germline V gene has CDR1 SGHRS and CDR2 YFSETQ. The CDR3 has 15 amino acids. The CDR3 sequence is CASSPNGGVDQPQHF. Written as DNA, the CDR3 is TGCGCCAGCAGCCCCAATGGGGGCGTGGATCAGCCCCAGCATTTT.

V gene TRBV18 combines with J gene TRBJ1-1; no clear D gene. Trimming left V 4 bases short and J 0 bases short, with 15 bases between. From germline, CDR1 is KGHSH and CDR2 LQKENI. The CDR3 runs 16 residues. The CDR3 DNA sequence: TGTGCCAGCTCACTTTCCGCGGGGAATCTGAACACTGAAGCTTTCTTT. It codes for CASSLSAGNLNTEAFF.

The chain links TRBV28 to TRBJ2-7, with TRBD1 identical over 12 bases. The V gene's germline CDR1 is MDHEN and CDR2 SYDVKM. V was clipped by 5 bases and J by 6 bases; unmatched bases: 8. This CDR3 region has 15 residues. The CDR3 region is CASSITGTGGGEQYF. CDR3 in DNA: TGTGCCAGCAGTATCACCGGGACAGGGGGCGGCGAGCAGTACTTC.

The chain recombines TRBV3-1 (or the pseudogene TRBV3-2) with TRBJ2-5; D possibly corresponds to TRBD2 (6 bases). Germline V gives CDR1 LGHDT, CDR2 YNNKEL (reference sequence). CDR3 size: 15 residues. Trimming removed 1 base at V and 1 base at J, with 10 bases between. CDR3 region: CASSQGSGLQETQYF. The CDR3 DNA is TGTGCCAGCAGCCAAGGGAGCGGGCTCCAAGAGACCCAGTACTTC.

The CDR3 DNA is TGTGCCAGCAGTGCAGACAGCAATTCACCCCTCCACTTT. Translating gives CASSADSNSPLHF. This chain uses TRBV28 with TRBJ1-6, with D maybe TRBD1 (5 bases). Per germline, CDR1 MDHEN and CDR2 SYDVKM. The ends were cut back, 5 bases at V and 7 bases at J, with 9 bases in the middle. The CDR3 is made up of 13 amino acids.

The rearrangement links TRBV12-5 to TRBJ1-1; no clear D. In germline, CDR1 is LGHNT, CDR2 FRNRAP. Trimming removed 7 bases at V and 2 bases at J, with 5 bases between. The CDR3 contains 11 residues. The chain's CDR3 is CASAINTEAFF. The CDR3 nucleotides read TGTGCTAGTGCCATCAACACTGAAGCTTTCTTT.

This chain links TRBV5-1 with TRBJ1-5; TRBD1 matches 8 bases. Germline loops: CDR1 SGHRS, CDR2 YFSETQ. The CDR3 consists of 15 residues. J was trimmed by 5 bases and V by 4 bases; bases with no gene match: 8. CDR3 DNA: TGCGCCAGCAGCCCTGGGACAGGTGTACATCAGCCCCAGCATTTT. It encodes CASSPGTGVHQPQHF.

This chain joins TRBV24-1 and TRBJ2-5, with TRBD2 as a possible D gene (5 bases). The CDR3 runs 14 residues. Germline lookup yields CDR1 KGHDR and CDR2 SFDVKD. V shed 3 bases and J shed 5 bases, with 12 bases lying between them. For the CDR3, the DNA is TGTGCCACCAGTGATCCAAGGACGGGGGAGACCCAGTACTTC. It codes for CATSDPRTGETQYF.

This clone was picked up a small number of times. The chain links TRBV5-1 to TRBJ2-7; 9 nucleotides agree with TRBD1. Germline V gene data show CDR1 as SGHRS and CDR2 as YFSETQ. There are 15 residues in the CDR3. V dropped 4 bases and J dropped 1; count of bases not matched to a gene: 6. CDR3: CASSATGTGSYEQYF. CDR3 DNA sequence: TGCGCCAGCAGCGCAACCGGGACAGGGTCCTACGAGCAGTACTTC. Variable domain in full (rest from reference TRBV5-1 and TRBJ2-7): KAGVTQTPRYLIKTRGQQVTLSCSPISGHRSVSWYQQTPGQGLQFLFEYFSETQRNKGNFPGRFSGRQFSNSRSEMNVSTLELGDSALYLCASSATGTGSYEQYFGPGTRLTVT.

This clone has just one count. The chain couples TRBV5-1 to TRBJ2-7, with 10 bases fitting TRBD2. The germline V gene has CDR1 SGHRS and CDR2 YFSETQ. The CDR3 spans 16 residues. V shed 3 bases and J 0 bases; nucleotides not matched to a gene: 6. CDR3 DNA sequence: TGCGCCAGCAGCTATTCCCTAGCGGGGGACTCCTACGAGCAGTACTTC. This encodes CASSYSLAGDSYEQYF.

The chain combines TRBV5-6 with TRBJ1-2; D gene ambiguous. V was pared by 0 bases and J by 8 bases, with 11 bases between. Looked up from germline, CDR1 is SGHDT and CDR2 is YYEEEE. The CDR3 length is 13 residues. The CDR3 coding sequence is TGTGCCAGCAGCTTGGCCTGGGCCCGAGGCTACACCTTC. The encoded protein is CASSLAWARGYTF.

The gene calls are TRBV12-3 or TRBV12-4 and TRBJ1-1, with D tentatively TRBD1 (5 bases). There are 13 residues in the CDR3. V lost 6 bases, J lost 5 bases, and 13 bases lay in between. The chain's CDR3 is CASSERSGTEAFF. CDR3 DNA sequence: TGTGCCAGCAGCGAGCGTTCAGGGACTGAAGCTTTCTTT.

This clone came up a few times. The chain has TRBV6-5 and TRBJ2-3; TRBD2 aligns across 11 bases. J lost 2 bases, V lost 7 bases, and 2 bases had no gene match. Germline V gene data show CDR1 as MNHEY and CDR2 as SVGAGI. This CDR3 is built from 14 residues. The CDR3 loop is CASTSGGYTDTQYF. The DNA for the CDR3 is TGTGCCAGCACTAGCGGGGGGTACACAGATACGCAGTATTTT.

The J gene is TRBJ2-7, the V gene TRBV19; a weak D match, TRBD1 (5 bases). CDR1 is LNHDA and CDR2 is SQIVND in the germline V gene (reference sequence). The length of the CDR3 is 15 residues. The germline V and J ends were trimmed by 6 bases and 1 base, with 16 bases remaining between them. The CDR3 DNA is TGTGCCAGTAGCACACAGGTGGTGGGGTCCTACGAGCAGTACTTC. Encoded protein: CASSTQVVGSYEQYF.

The V call is TRBV4-3, the J call TRBJ2-7, with a weak D call TRBD2 (6 bases). CDR3 size: 16 residues. V lost 1 base and J 1 base, leaving 14 bases between the germline ends. The germline CDR1 and CDR2 sequences are LGHNA and YSLEER. CDR3 in amino acids: CASSQGLRAGSYEQYF. CDR3 sequence (DNA): TGCGCCAGCAGCCAAGGCCTGAGGGCGGGGTCCTACGAGCAGTACTTC.

The chain uses TRBV6-5 and TRBJ2-7; D not certain. From germline, CDR1 is MNHEY and CDR2 SVGAGI. V shed 5 bases and J shed 6 bases, with 5 bases lying between them. This CDR3 contains 10 residues. This CDR3 reads CASSLSEQYF. DNA of the CDR3: TGTGCCAGCAGTCTGAGCGAGCAGTACTTC.

This chain connects TRBV25-1 to TRBJ2-5, with TRBD2 identical over 9 bases. Germline V gene sequence: CDR1 MGHDK, CDR2 SYGVNS. V trimming: 4 bases; J trimming: 5 bases; junction bases outside the gene matches: 5. The CDR3 loop spans 14 amino acids. The CDR3 protein is CASSVAGGLETQYF. The CDR3 DNA reads TGTGCCAGCAGTGTGGCGGGGGGGCTTGAGACCCAGTACTTC. The whole variable domain, filled in from reference TRBV25-1 and TRBJ2-5, reads EADIYQTPRYLVIGTGKKITLECSQTMGHDKMYWYQQDPGMELHLIHYSYGVNSTEKGDLSSESTVSRIRTEHFPLTLESARPSHTSQYLCASSVAGGLETQYFGPGTRLLVL.

CDR3 residues: CSVAGTSGTGELFF. CDR3 sequence (DNA): TGCAGCGTTGCCGGAACTAGCGGGACCGGGGAGCTGTTTTTT. The chain couples TRBV29-1 to TRBJ2-2; TRBD2 aligns across 9 bases. The CDR3 length is 14 residues. The V and J ends lost 4 bases and 5 bases, in that order; junction bases with no gene match: 5. In germline, CDR1 is SQVTM, CDR2 ANQGSEA.

In its sample, this clone was seen a few times. J is TRBJ1-2 and V is TRBV18, with unresolved D. The CDR3 covers 16 residues. CDR1 and CDR2 (germline): KGHSH, LQKENI. V was trimmed by 2 bases and J by 0 bases, leaving 13 bases between them. CDR3 sequence (DNA): TGTGCCAGCTCACCAGTTCATTTAGCTTCTAACTATGGCTACACCTTC. Residues: CASSPVHLASNYGYTF.